A single sample is the source of the 25 T cell receptor beta chains below, sequenced in a study of blood T cell repertoires in COVID-19. Only in-frame clones appear in the TCRdb table, and some are missing; sequencing was by immunoSEQ multiplex PCR. The sample contains 130,000 to 150,000 clones, approximately 80% of which appear only once. Sequenced: peripheral blood. The receptors shown here come from a human donor in a cohort sampled during active COVID-19.

In this sample, this clone turned up once. The chain is built from TRBV5-8 and TRBJ2-2, with 8 bases fitting TRBD2. The CDR3 length is 17 residues. Germline V gene sequence: CDR1 SGHTS, CDR2 YDEGEE. The trim removed 2 bases at V and 1 base at J, leaving 7 bases unmatched. CDR3 in amino acids: CASSLIGGGLNTGELFF. CDR3 in DNA: TGTGCCAGCAGCTTAATCGGCGGGGGGCTGAACACCGGGGAGCTGTTTTTT.

V usage is TRBV9 and J usage is TRBJ2-3, with 16 nucleotides matching TRBD2. Germline CDR1 is SGDLS and CDR2 is YYNGEE. CDR3 length: 20 residues. Trimming cost V 2 bases and J 1 base; bases outside gene matches: 10. The CDR3 here is CASSVGTSGGGRVGTDTQYF. The CDR3 coding sequence is TGTGCCAGCAGCGTCGGGACTAGCGGGGGGGGCAGGGTAGGCACAGATACGCAGTATTTT.

The genes are TRBV3-1 (or the pseudogene TRBV3-2) and TRBJ2-3; weak D call: TRBD1 (5 bases). The V and J ends lost 0 bases and 12 bases respectively, with 13 bases between them. Germline CDR1 LGHDT, CDR2 YNNKEL (reference sequence). CDR3 length: 13 residues. CDR3 DNA sequence: TGTGCCAGCAGCCAAGACAGGGTCGGGTATCAGTATTTT. It specifies CASSQDRVGYQYF.

This chain uses TRBV6-6 with TRBJ2-1; D might be TRBD2 (6 bases). Trimming took off 7 bases at V and 5 bases at J, with 15 bases between the two ends. The CDR3 totals 14 residues. CDR1 MNHNY and CDR2 SVGAGI come from the germline V gene (reference sequence). The CDR3, as DNA: TGTGCCAGCAAGATTCACGGACTAAACAATGAGCAGTTCTTC. As protein: CASKIHGLNNEQFF.

The chain couples TRBV6-2 or TRBV6-3 to TRBJ2-3; TRBD2 matches at 11 bases. The V and J ends lost 6 bases and 4 bases, in that order; junction bases with no gene match: 9. The CDR3 has 16 residues. Germline values: CDR1 MNHEY, CDR2 SVGEGT. The CDR3 loop reads CASSHWLAGGPDTQYF. The CDR3 nucleotides read TGTGCCAGCAGCCACTGGCTAGCGGGGGGCCCAGATACGCAGTATTTT.

V gene TRBV28 combines with J gene TRBJ2-5; 7 bases map to TRBD1. There are 17 residues in the CDR3. Unmatched junction bases numbered 14, after V lost 6 bases and J lost 1 base. From germline, CDR1 is MDHEN and CDR2 SYDVKM. CDR3 bases: TGTGCCAGCAGCGGACCCCCGACAGGGAGATTCCAAGAGACCCAGTACTTC. Translation: CASSGPPTGRFQETQYF.

CDR3 region: CASSPSRGTNEKLFF. As DNA, the CDR3 is TGTGCCAGCAGCCCCTCCAGGGGGACCAATGAAAAACTGTTTTTT. The chain couples TRBV13 to TRBJ1-4; TRBD1 agrees at 7 bases. Germline V CDR1 and CDR2: PRHDT, FYEKMQ (reference sequence). The CDR3 length is 15 residues. V shed 5 bases and J 5 bases; nucleotides not matched to a gene: 8.

The V and J genes are TRBV6-1 and TRBJ1-2, with 11 bases lining up with TRBD1. Germline-derived CDR1 and CDR2 are MNHNS and SASEGT. This CDR3 region has 15 residues. V gave up 1 base and J gave up 6 bases; unmatched junction bases: 4. The CDR3 coding sequence is TGTGCCAGCAGTGAAGGGGGGACAGGGGGGAATGGCTACACCTTC. The encoded protein is CASSEGGTGGNGYTF.

V and J are TRBV7-3 and TRBJ1-6; D call uncertain. V was pared by 2 bases and J by 9 bases, with 8 bases between. The CDR3 contains 13 residues. In germline, CDR1 is SGHTA, CDR2 FQGTGA. The CDR3 sequence is CASSLSPGSPLHF. As DNA, the CDR3 is TGTGCCAGCAGCTTATCCCCCGGTTCACCCCTCCACTTT.

The gene calls are TRBV9 and TRBJ2-1; 11 positions agree with TRBD1. V lost 3 bases to trimming and J lost 8 bases; unmatched junction nucleotides: 16. The length of the CDR3 is 18 residues. Germline V lookup: CDR1 SGDLS, CDR2 YYNGEE. Written as DNA, the CDR3 is TGTGCCAGCAGCGCCTACCACGGGACAGGGGGGTATGGAGATGAGCAGTTCTTC. Amino acid sequence: CASSAYHGTGGYGDEQFF.

V is TRBV11-3 and J is TRBJ2-3; 8 nucleotides match TRBD2. The ends lost 5 bases at V and 5 bases at J; junction bases unmatched: 6. The length of the CDR3 is 14 residues. Germline CDR1 SGHNT, CDR2 YENEEA. The CDR3 bases are TGTGCCAGCAGCCGGGGGGGCCAAGGAGATACGCAGTATTTT. It yields the protein CASSRGGQGDTQYF.

The chain recombines TRBV4-1 with TRBJ2-7, with 10 bases aligning to TRBD2. J lost 7 bases, V lost 4 bases, and 4 bases had no gene match. The V gene's germline CDR1 is MGHRA and CDR2 YSYEKL. The CDR3 runs to 13 residues. CDR3 coding DNA: TGCGCCAGCAGCCTAGCGGGGGGTCAAGAGCAGTACTTC. Residues: CASSLAGGQEQYF.

The V and J genes are TRBV28 and TRBJ2-5; possible D gene TRBD1, 5 bases. The V gene's germline CDR1 is MDHEN and CDR2 SYDVKM. The CDR3 runs 13 residues. Trimming left V 2 bases short and J 7 bases short, with 11 bases between. CDR3 sequence reads: CASSLRGAMTQYF. CDR3 DNA sequence: TGTGCCAGCAGTTTACGTGGGGCGATGACCCAGTACTTC.

This clone was counted a single time. The V and J genes are TRBV2 and TRBJ2-3; 11 bases map to TRBD2. Trimming took 4 bases from V and 8 from J; bases not matched to a gene: 2. This CDR3 region has 13 residues. Germline values: CDR1 SNHLY, CDR2 FYNNEI. CDR3 amino acids: CASSGTSGRTQYF. For the CDR3, the DNA is TGTGCCAGCAGTGGGACTAGCGGGCGTACGCAGTATTTT.

This chain uses TRBV3-1 (or the pseudogene TRBV3-2) with TRBJ2-7; 11 bases align to TRBD1. CDR3 length: 16 amino acids. V gave up 2 bases and J gave up 7 bases; unmatched junction bases: 10. Germline V gene lookup returns CDR1 LGHDT and CDR2 YNNKEL (reference sequence). The CDR3 region is CASSQKWAGTGGEQYF. CDR3 coding DNA: TGTGCCAGCAGCCAAAAGTGGGCAGGGACAGGGGGTGAGCAGTACTTC.

This chain joins TRBV7-9 and TRBJ1-5; no firm D call. V was pared by 3 bases and J by 0 bases, with 3 bases between. This CDR3 spans 13 amino acids. Per the germline V gene, CDR1 is SEHNR and CDR2 is FQNEAQ (reference sequence). CDR3 nucleotides: TGTGCCAGCAGCTTCTTTAGCAATCAGCCCCAGCATTTT. Encoded protein: CASSFFSNQPQHF.

The chain carries TRBV29-1 and TRBJ1-5; TRBD1 matches at 7 bases. Per germline, CDR1 SQVTM and CDR2 ANQGSEA. The CDR3 covers 12 residues. The ends lost 6 bases at V and 9 bases at J; junction bases unmatched: 8. The CDR3 here is CSVQGVIGPQHF. CDR3 DNA sequence: TGCAGCGTCCAGGGGGTTATTGGGCCCCAGCATTTT.

The chain links TRBV3-1 (or the pseudogene TRBV3-2) to TRBJ1-1; D call uncertain. CDR3 length: 15 residues. Between the trimmed V and J ends, which lost 2 bases and 1 base, there was a span of 11 bases. Looked up from germline, CDR1 is LGHDT and CDR2 is YNNKEL (reference sequence). CDR3 DNA sequence: TGTGCCAGCAGCCAATCAGTGCAGGCGAACACTGAAGCTTTCTTT. It yields the protein CASSQSVQANTEAFF.

The gene calls are TRBV3-1 (or the pseudogene TRBV3-2) and TRBJ2-7, with D perhaps TRBD1 (5 bases). Trimming shortened V by 1 base and J by 3 bases, and 10 bases separated the two germline ends. The CDR3 extends over 14 amino acids. CDR1 is LGHDT, CDR2 YNNKEL, per germline (reference sequence). The DNA of the CDR3 is TGTGCCAGCAGCCAAGGCAGGGAAGTCTACGAGCAGTACTTC. This sequence encodes CASSQGREVYEQYF.

This clone was recorded only once. The chain joins TRBV28 to TRBJ2-3, with 10 bases aligning to TRBD1. V was clipped by 2 bases and J by 4 bases; unmatched bases: 3. Germline V gene lookup returns CDR1 MDHEN and CDR2 SYDVKM. The CDR3 runs to 15 residues. CDR3 nucleotides: TGTGCCAGCAGTTTAATAGGACAGGGGGCAGATACGCAGTATTTT. It yields the protein CASSLIGQGADTQYF. Full variable domain (outside the CDR3, taken from reference TRBV28 and TRBJ2-3): DVKVTQSSRYLVKRTGEKVFLECVQDMDHENMFWYRQDPGLGLRLIYFSYDVKMKEKGDIPEGYSVSREKKERFSLILESASTNQTSMYLCASSLIGQGADTQYFGPGTRLTVL.

This chain uses TRBV12-5 with TRBJ2-3; tentatively, D is TRBD1 (5 bases). Trimming cost V 1 base and J 7 bases, with 9 bases left between them. This CDR3 region has 13 residues. CDR1 LGHNT and CDR2 FRNRAP come from the germline V gene. CDR3 nucleotides: TGTGCTAGTGGTTTGGGGGGCCAAAATACGCAGTATTTT. This codes for CASGLGGQNTQYF.

The V call is TRBV5-4, the J call TRBJ1-2, with 7 bases identical to TRBD1. The J segment lost 0 bases and the V segment lost 4 bases, leaving 6 bases of the junction unmatched. CDR3 size: 15 residues. CDR1 is SGHNT and CDR2 is YYREEE in the germline V gene (reference sequence). In DNA, the CDR3 is TGTGCCAGCAGCCCCGGCGGACAGGCTAACTATGGCTACACCTTC. Protein: CASSPGGQANYGYTF.

V is TRBV28 and J is TRBJ2-5; 7 bases are a match to TRBD2. The CDR3 contains 15 residues. The germline V gene encodes CDR1 MDHEN and CDR2 SYDVKM. V shed 6 bases, J shed 2 bases, and the junction held 9 bases outside the gene matches. CDR3 amino acids: CASRLTLAEQETQYF. In DNA, the CDR3 is TGTGCCAGCAGACTCACGCTAGCGGAACAAGAGACCCAGTACTTC.

The chain has TRBV19 and TRBJ1-5; no clear D gene. The CDR3 is made up of 14 amino acids. Germline CDR1 and CDR2: LNHDA and SQIVND (reference sequence). The V gene lost 5 bases and the J gene lost 5 bases, with 13 bases spanning the gap. The CDR3 DNA reads as TGTGCCAGTAGTCGATTCCGAGGCGATCAGCCCCAGCATTTT. The encoded protein is CASSRFRGDQPQHF.

The V and J genes are TRBV5-1 and TRBJ2-2, with TRBD2 identical over 14 bases. The CDR3 spans 16 residues. CDR1 is SGHRS, CDR2 YFSETQ, per germline. V was pared by 2 bases and J by 5 bases, with 2 bases of the junction left unmatched. CDR3 nucleotides: TGCGCCAGCAGCTTTGGACTAGCGGGGGGTACCGGGGAGCTGTTTTTT. As protein: CASSFGLAGGTGELFF.